Described below is a single T cell receptor beta chain sequence and its context. Antigen unknown. The sample originates from a study of identical twins' blood T cells. Study results and limitations: Twins reportedly had markedly more similar V usage than unrelated donors, even among out-of-frame TCRbeta clonotypes. Twins shared about as many clonotypes as their cloneset sizes predicted. Twin repertoire similarity may partly reflect shared environment.

Looked up from germline, CDR1 is SGDLS and CDR2 is YYNGEE. The junction had 8 bases not matched to a gene; V was cut back by 4 bases and J by 13 bases. This CDR3 spans 13 amino acids. Sample barcodes were added at both library ends during cDNA synthesis. TCRdb passed the 5' RACE reads through MiXCR, listing each CDR3 protein once. The sample shows 400,000 or so distinct CDR3 sequences, more than 25% of them seen only once. The sample comprised PBMCs. This sequence joins TRBV9 and TRBJ1-6; 7 nucleotides line up with TRBD1. This clonotype originated in a woman aged 18 to 55 in good health. CDR3 region: CASSRDSRTPLHF. The CDR3 DNA is TGTGCCAGCAGCCGGGACAGCCGGACGCCCCTCCACTTT.